Listed below are T cell receptor beta chains from one sample, sequenced in a study of OX40 agonist ivuxolimab in advanced cancers. Clones were sequenced by immunoSEQ multiplex PCR, and TCRdb holds only the in-frame ones, with some missing. The data hold 120,000 or so clones, with around 93% observed a single time. Material: CD4+ or CD8+ T cells sorted from blood, obtained in a trial of the OX40 agonist ivuxolimab. The receptors shown here come from an adult with an advanced solid tumor such as melanoma, head and neck, liver or kidney cancer. Both conserved end residues are part of each CDR3. Each record gives: CDR3 length, J gene, D gene, clone size, V gene, CDR3 DNA, CDR3 protein. D genes are given only for firm matches. Clone size is not always given. Where it is, it says once, few, many or a class for expanded clones.

16,TRBJ1-3,TRBD1,NA,TRBV5-1,TGCGCCAGCAGCCCAGGGACAGAGAAATTTGGAAACACCATATATTTT,CASSPGTEKFGNTIYF
15,TRBJ2-7,TRBD2,NA,TRBV28,TGTGCCAGCAGCCCCCAGCGGGGGTTTGGCTACGAGCAGTACTTC,CASSPQRGFGYEQYF
13,TRBJ2-5,NA,once,TRBV7-9,TGTGCCAGCAGCTTATACATTCAAGAGACCCAGTACTTC,CASSLYIQETQYF
10,TRBJ2-7,NA,NA,TRBV27,TGTGCCAGCAGTCGATACGAGCAGTACTTC,CASSRYEQYF
15,TRBJ1-6,TRBD1,NA,TRBV28,TGTGCCAGCAGGCCACAGGGGGTAACAAATTCACCCCTCCACTTT,CASRPQGVTNSPLHF
16,TRBJ2-1,NA,NA,TRBV11-2,TGTGCCAGCAGCTTAGAACCTGACATCACCTACAATGAGCAGTTCTTC,CASSLEPDITYNEQFF
15,TRBJ1-1,NA,NA,TRBV19,TGTGCCAGTAAAAAGTCCTCTTCCATGAACACTGAAGCTTTCTTT,CASKKSSSMNTEAFF
12,TRBJ2-1,TRBD2,NA,TRBV4-2,TGTGCCAGCAGCCACCCAGCGGGGGGGCAGTTCTTC,CASSHPAGGQFF
15,TRBJ1-1,TRBD1,NA,TRBV5-1,TGTGCCAGCAGCTTGGGAGGCCAGGGGGCTGGTGGAGCTTTCTTT,CASSLGGQGAGGAFF
14,TRBJ1-6,NA,NA,TRBV28,TGTGCCAGCAGCACCGGGCCATATAATTCACCCCTCCACTTT,CASSTGPYNSPLHF
16,TRBJ2-7,NA,NA,TRBV5-6,TGTGCCAGCAGCGACCTTCCGGGTCAAGGAACCGGCGAGCAGTACTTC,CASSDLPGQGTGEQYF
13,TRBJ2-2,TRBD2,NA,TRBV28,TGTGCTAGCGGGGGTGGAATCACCGGGGAGCTGTTTTTT,CASGGGITGELFF
13,TRBJ2-7,TRBD1,NA,TRBV11-1,TGTGCCAGCAGCGCAGACAGGGCCTACGAGCAGTACTTC,CASSADRAYEQYF
16,TRBJ2-7,TRBD2,NA,TRBV19,TGTGCCAGTAGTCCGGCCAGAGCGGGAGCAACATACGAGCAGTACTTC,CASSPARAGATYEQYF
19,TRBJ1-5,TRBD1,NA,TRBV18,TGTGCCAGCTCACACGGAGGGACAGGGGGCCCCCAGGGCAATCAGCCCCAGCATTTT,CASSHGGTGGPQGNQPQHF
14,TRBJ2-1,NA,NA,TRBV7-8,TGTGCCAGCAGCTTCGGCGGGGAGGTAGATGAGCAGTTCTTC,CASSFGGEVDEQFF
12,TRBJ2-7,NA,NA,TRBV5-1,TGCGCCAGCAGCCAGGACAGATACGAGCAGTACTTC,CASSQDRYEQYF
13,TRBJ1-2,NA,NA,TRBV6-1,TGTGCCAGCAGTGCGCAGGGTACCTATGGCTACACCTTC,CASSAQGTYGYTF
15,TRBJ2-5,NA,NA,TRBV6-6,TGTGCCAGCAGTTACTCTGGTCAGCGGCAAGAGACCCAGTACTTC,CASSYSGQRQETQYF
13,TRBJ1-2,TRBD1,NA,TRBV28,TGTGCCAGCAGGGTCGACAGGGCCTATGGCTACACCTTC,CASRVDRAYGYTF
13,TRBJ1-1,NA,NA,TRBV6-1,TGTGCCAGCAGTGGCCTCAGAAACACTGAAGCTTTCTTT,CASSGLRNTEAFF
14,TRBJ1-2,NA,NA,TRBV6-6,TGTGCCAGCAGTCCTATGGCAGGTATCGATGGCTACACCTTC,CASSPMAGIDGYTF
15,TRBJ2-7,TRBD2,NA,TRBV5-4,TGTGCCAGCAGCCAGCCGGGACTAGCCTCCTACGAGCAGTACTTC,CASSQPGLASYEQYF
14,TRBJ1-2,NA,once,TRBV6-5,TGTGCCAGCATGATAGGCAGGGGAGTCTCTGGCTACACCTTC,CASMIGRGVSGYTF
18,TRBJ2-3,TRBD2,NA,TRBV19,TGTGCCAGTAGTATCCCCCGGACTAGCGGGAGAAGGACAGATACGCAGTATTTT,CASSIPRTSGRRTDTQYF
16,TRBJ1-6,NA,NA,TRBV18,TGTGCCAGCTCGGGCTCTCCTGGCTCCTATAATTCACCCCTCCACTTT,CASSGSPGSYNSPLHF
14,TRBJ2-7,NA,NA,TRBV19,TGTGCCAGTAGTAAGCTGCCGGTTGCCTACGAGCAGTACTTC,CASSKLPVAYEQYF
15,TRBJ2-1,TRBD2,NA,TRBV5-5,TGTGCCAGCAGCAAGGGACTAGGGGTGGACAATGAGCAGTTCTTC,CASSKGLGVDNEQFF
15,TRBJ2-1,TRBD1,NA,TRBV2,TGTGCCAGCAGTGAAGAGCAGGGGGCCTACAATGAGCAGTTCTTC,CASSEEQGAYNEQFF
14,TRBJ1-5,NA,NA,TRBV19,TGTGCCAGTAGTAATAGACAGGGCAATCAGCCCCAGCATTTT,CASSNRQGNQPQHF
14,TRBJ2-5,NA,NA,TRBV5-4,TGTGCCAGCAGTGAGAGGGGTCCGGGGGAGACCCAGTACTTC,CASSERGPGETQYF
18,TRBJ1-5,TRBD1,NA,TRBV28,TGTGCCAGCATTCGAGAGGGGGCCCAGGCTAAACGCAATCAGCCCCAGCATTTT,CASIREGAQAKRNQPQHF
17,TRBJ1-2,NA,NA,TRBV19,TGTGCCAGTAGTCGGTCGGGACTGGCGAAATCTGGCTATGGCTACACCTTC,CASSRSGLAKSGYGYTF
13,TRBJ1-1,NA,once,TRBV28,TGTGCCAGCTCGGACTGGATGAACACTGAAGCTTTCTTT,CASSDWMNTEAFF
15,TRBJ2-7,TRBD2,NA,TRBV7-2,TGTGCCAGCAGCTCGGGACTAGCGGGAACCCACGAGCAGTACTTC,CASSSGLAGTHEQYF
16,TRBJ2-3,NA,NA,TRBV2,TGTGCCAGCAGTGAAATGGCAGGGGCGAGCACAGATACGCAGTATTTT,CASSEMAGASTDTQYF
14,TRBJ2-5,NA,NA,TRBV5-4,TGTGCCAGCAGCTTGGCCGGGGTGGAAGAGACCCAGTACTTC,CASSLAGVEETQYF
14,TRBJ2-5,TRBD2,NA,TRBV7-9,TGTGCCAGCAGCTTAAGTAGCGGGGGAGAGACCCAGTACTTC,CASSLSSGGETQYF
18,TRBJ2-3,TRBD2,NA,TRBV4-3,TGCGCCAGCAGCCAAGACCTTGGACTAGCGGGTAGCACAGATACGCAGTATTTT,CASSQDLGLAGSTDTQYF
14,TRBJ2-3,TRBD2,NA,TRBV28,TGTGCCAGCAGCCGCGCGGGAGTGACAGATACGCAGTATTTT,CASSRAGVTDTQYF
15,TRBJ1-3,TRBD1,NA,TRBV5-4,TGTGCCAGCAGCAAGGACAGGACGAGGGGAAACACCATATATTTT,CASSKDRTRGNTIYF
17,TRBJ2-3,NA,NA,TRBV5-5,TGTGCCAGCAGCTTTCATATCACAGGTCCACAGACAGATACGCAGTATTTT,CASSFHITGPQTDTQYF
14,TRBJ1-1,TRBD1,NA,TRBV19,TGTGCCAGTAAGCTGGGACAGGTGAACACTGAAGCTTTCTTT,CASKLGQVNTEAFF
16,TRBJ2-4,NA,NA,TRBV5-6,TGTGCCAGCAGCTTGGCGGGGTCCTTAGCCAAAAACATTCAGTACTTC,CASSLAGSLAKNIQYF
13,TRBJ1-5,NA,NA,TRBV28,TGTGCCAGCTTACTAAGAGGCAATCAGCCCCAGCATTTT,CASLLRGNQPQHF